This is a list of T cell receptor beta chains from one sample in a study of T cell changes during pregnancy in multiple sclerosis. Method: immunoSEQ multiplex PCR; TCRdb's copy keeps in-frame clones and lacks some. The sample has 75,000 to 95,000 clones; approximately 95% are singletons. The sequenced sample was CD4+ T cells from peripheral blood mononuclear cells, obtained after pregnancy. These receptors came from a female donor with multiple sclerosis, enrolled in a pregnancy study. CDR3s include the opening cysteine and the closing phenylalanine or tryptophan. A D gene is named only where the DNA matches it firmly. Size tells how often a clone was seen (once, few, many) or the class of an expanded clone, and some rows leave it out.

TGTGCCAGTAGTGAATCGGGGTGGGGCAATGAGCAGTTCTTC	CASSESGWGNEQFF	-	TRBV19	TRBJ2-1	-
TGTGCCACCAGCAGAGACAGGGGGAATCAGCCCCAGCATTTT	CATSRDRGNQPQHF	TRBD1	TRBV15	TRBJ1-5	-
TGTGCTAGCAGCCCCGGACTAGCGGGAGGGCGTGAGCAGTTCTTC	CASSPGLAGGREQFF	TRBD2	TRBV7-7	TRBJ2-1	-
TGTGCCAGCAGTTACTCGAGGACACCCGATCAGCCCCAGCATTTT	CASSYSRTPDQPQHF	-	TRBV6-6	TRBJ1-5	-
TGCGCCAGCAGCCAAACGGGAGGCTCTGGAAACACCATATATTTT	CASSQTGGSGNTIYF	-	TRBV4-3	TRBJ1-3	once
TGTGCCAGTAGCAAAATGGAGGGTCTTAGGAGCAATCAGCCCCAGCATTTT	CASSKMEGLRSNQPQHF	-	TRBV19	TRBJ1-5	-
TGCGCCAGCAGCTTGATGGGCCTCAATCAGCCCCAGCATTTT	CASSLMGLNQPQHF	-	TRBV5-1	TRBJ1-5	-
TGTGCCTGGAGTGCCTCCCGGACTAGCGGGAGTCCCGGGGAGCTGTTTTTT	CAWSASRTSGSPGELFF	TRBD2	TRBV30	TRBJ2-2	-
TGTGCCAGCAGTTCGTCTAGGCACATGAACACTGAAGCTTTCTTT	CASSSSRHMNTEAFF	-	TRBV25-1	TRBJ1-1	-
TGTGCCAGCAGTTCGGTCCCCAGGGGAGGCTACACCTTC	CASSSVPRGGYTF	-	TRBV28	TRBJ1-2	-
TGTGCCAGTAGTATCTCGGGGGGGAGCAATCAGCCCCAGCATTTT	CASSISGGSNQPQHF	-	TRBV19	TRBJ1-5	-
TGTGCCAGCAGCTTGTGGACAACAAACATTCAGTACTTC	CASSLWTTNIQYF	-	TRBV5-6	TRBJ2-4	once
TGCGCCAGCAGCCAGGGCCAGGGTGGGACTGAAGCTTTCTTT	CASSQGQGGTEAFF	-	TRBV4-1	TRBJ1-1	-
TGTGCCAGCAGGCCGAACAGGGGGCAGGTAGATACGCAGTATTTT	CASRPNRGQVDTQYF	TRBD1	TRBV5-4	TRBJ2-3	-
TGTGCCAGCAGCCAAGAGATAGAGGGGACTAGCGCCACACCGGGGAATGAGCAGTTCTTC	CASSQEIEGTSATPGNEQFF	TRBD2	TRBV14	TRBJ2-1	once
TGTGCCAGCAGCGTAGCGCCTAGCGGGATCCAAGAGCAGTACTTC	CASSVAPSGIQEQYF	TRBD2	TRBV9	TRBJ2-7	-
TGCGCCAGCAGCGAAGGGACAGGGGGTAGTGAGACCCAGTACTTC	CASSEGTGGSETQYF	TRBD1	TRBV5-1	TRBJ2-5	once
TGTGCCAGCAGGACCAGGGGCGGTCAGCCCCAGCATTTT	CASRTRGGQPQHF	-	TRBV2	TRBJ1-5	-
TGTGCCAGTAATGTTGGGGGGGGCGGCGCTGAAAAACTGTTTTTT	CASNVGGGGAEKLFF	-	TRBV2	TRBJ1-4	-
TGTGCCAGCAGTTACTCGCTAGGGGTCATCGGGGGCTACACCTTC	CASSYSLGVIGGYTF	-	TRBV6-6	TRBJ1-2	-
TGTGCCAGCAGCCGGGACAGGGGCGAGCAGTACTTC	CASSRDRGEQYF	TRBD1	TRBV28	TRBJ2-7	-
TGTGCCAGCAGCCCCTCTGCGGGCCTAGCGGGAGCTAGAATGGAGACCCAGTACTTC	CASSPSAGLAGARMETQYF	TRBD2	TRBV5-4	TRBJ2-5	-
TGTGCCAGCAGTTACCCCGAGGGGGGGTCCTATGGCTACACCTTC	CASSYPEGGSYGYTF	-	TRBV6-5	TRBJ1-2	-
TGTGCCAGCAGCCCGGGACTCCGACCCCAAGAGACCCAGTACTTC	CASSPGLRPQETQYF	-	TRBV7-2	TRBJ2-5	-
TGTGCCAGCAGTCCATCTAGCGGGAGGGTCAATGAGCAGTTCTTC	CASSPSSGRVNEQFF	TRBD2	TRBV5-4	TRBJ2-1	-
TGTGCCAGCAGCTTAGGGGCAGGGGCCCACTTC	CASSLGAGAHF	-	TRBV7-2	TRBJ2-7	-
TGTGCCAGCAGTGAAGGTGTACAGGGGGCGTTCGAGCAGTACTTC	CASSEGVQGAFEQYF	TRBD1	TRBV6-1	TRBJ2-7	-
TGTGCCAGCGTAACCGGGACAGGCTCCTACGAGCAGTACTTC	CASVTGTGSYEQYF	TRBD1	TRBV28	TRBJ2-7	-
TGCGCCAGCAGCTTGGGGGGCAGGGGCAATGAGCAGTTCTTC	CASSLGGRGNEQFF	-	TRBV5-1	TRBJ2-1	-
TGTGCCTGGACTAGCGGCTCAAATGAGCAGTTCTTC	CAWTSGSNEQFF	TRBD2	TRBV30	TRBJ2-1	-
TGTGCCAGCACCTTGGGACTAGCGGGAAGGGGGGAGCAGTTCTTC	CASTLGLAGRGEQFF	TRBD2	TRBV6-5	TRBJ2-1	-
TGTGCCAGTAGTCTCAGCGCACTAGGCCAAGAGACCCAGTACTTC	CASSLSALGQETQYF	-	TRBV19	TRBJ2-5	-
TGTGCCAGCCCGGGAGGGCCTGGGGGCGGGGAGCTGTTTTTT	CASPGGPGGGELFF	TRBD2	TRBV7-2	TRBJ2-2	once
TGTGCCAGCAGCTCGCTAGCGGGAGGTGGGGCCAACGTCCTGACTTTC	CASSSLAGGGANVLTF	TRBD2	TRBV5-4	TRBJ2-6	-
TGTGCCAGCAGCTTGGAAGCGGTCACAGATACGCAGTATTTT	CASSLEAVTDTQYF	-	TRBV5-4	TRBJ2-3	-
TGTGCCAGCAGTGAAGCTTCGACAGGGGTCTCCCCCAAGCAGTACTTC	CASSEASTGVSPKQYF	TRBD1	TRBV2	TRBJ2-7	-
TGCAGCCGCAGAGGGGAGGGCTCAGGGACCAATGAGCAGTTCTTC	CSRRGEGSGTNEQFF	TRBD2	TRBV29-1	TRBJ2-1	-
TGTGCCAGCAGCTTAGTGGGCGGGGAAGCTTTCTTT	CASSLVGGEAFF	-	TRBV7-2	TRBJ1-1	-
TGTGCCAGTAGTATAGGAGGCGCCTCTGGGGCCAACGTCCTGACTTTC	CASSIGGASGANVLTF	-	TRBV19	TRBJ2-6	-
TGCGCCAGCAGCTTGAATAGCGGGAGGCTCCTTAGCACAGATACGCAGTATTTT	CASSLNSGRLLSTDTQYF	TRBD2	TRBV5-1	TRBJ2-3	-
TGTGCCAGCAGAGAGGCTCTAGCGGGAGGGCCTCTGGATGAGCAGTTCTTC	CASREALAGGPLDEQFF	TRBD2	TRBV2	TRBJ2-1	-
TGCGCCAGCAGCCAAGAGGGATCGGGAGGGCCTGGAGAGACCCAGTACTTC	CASSQEGSGGPGETQYF	TRBD2	TRBV4-3	TRBJ2-5	-